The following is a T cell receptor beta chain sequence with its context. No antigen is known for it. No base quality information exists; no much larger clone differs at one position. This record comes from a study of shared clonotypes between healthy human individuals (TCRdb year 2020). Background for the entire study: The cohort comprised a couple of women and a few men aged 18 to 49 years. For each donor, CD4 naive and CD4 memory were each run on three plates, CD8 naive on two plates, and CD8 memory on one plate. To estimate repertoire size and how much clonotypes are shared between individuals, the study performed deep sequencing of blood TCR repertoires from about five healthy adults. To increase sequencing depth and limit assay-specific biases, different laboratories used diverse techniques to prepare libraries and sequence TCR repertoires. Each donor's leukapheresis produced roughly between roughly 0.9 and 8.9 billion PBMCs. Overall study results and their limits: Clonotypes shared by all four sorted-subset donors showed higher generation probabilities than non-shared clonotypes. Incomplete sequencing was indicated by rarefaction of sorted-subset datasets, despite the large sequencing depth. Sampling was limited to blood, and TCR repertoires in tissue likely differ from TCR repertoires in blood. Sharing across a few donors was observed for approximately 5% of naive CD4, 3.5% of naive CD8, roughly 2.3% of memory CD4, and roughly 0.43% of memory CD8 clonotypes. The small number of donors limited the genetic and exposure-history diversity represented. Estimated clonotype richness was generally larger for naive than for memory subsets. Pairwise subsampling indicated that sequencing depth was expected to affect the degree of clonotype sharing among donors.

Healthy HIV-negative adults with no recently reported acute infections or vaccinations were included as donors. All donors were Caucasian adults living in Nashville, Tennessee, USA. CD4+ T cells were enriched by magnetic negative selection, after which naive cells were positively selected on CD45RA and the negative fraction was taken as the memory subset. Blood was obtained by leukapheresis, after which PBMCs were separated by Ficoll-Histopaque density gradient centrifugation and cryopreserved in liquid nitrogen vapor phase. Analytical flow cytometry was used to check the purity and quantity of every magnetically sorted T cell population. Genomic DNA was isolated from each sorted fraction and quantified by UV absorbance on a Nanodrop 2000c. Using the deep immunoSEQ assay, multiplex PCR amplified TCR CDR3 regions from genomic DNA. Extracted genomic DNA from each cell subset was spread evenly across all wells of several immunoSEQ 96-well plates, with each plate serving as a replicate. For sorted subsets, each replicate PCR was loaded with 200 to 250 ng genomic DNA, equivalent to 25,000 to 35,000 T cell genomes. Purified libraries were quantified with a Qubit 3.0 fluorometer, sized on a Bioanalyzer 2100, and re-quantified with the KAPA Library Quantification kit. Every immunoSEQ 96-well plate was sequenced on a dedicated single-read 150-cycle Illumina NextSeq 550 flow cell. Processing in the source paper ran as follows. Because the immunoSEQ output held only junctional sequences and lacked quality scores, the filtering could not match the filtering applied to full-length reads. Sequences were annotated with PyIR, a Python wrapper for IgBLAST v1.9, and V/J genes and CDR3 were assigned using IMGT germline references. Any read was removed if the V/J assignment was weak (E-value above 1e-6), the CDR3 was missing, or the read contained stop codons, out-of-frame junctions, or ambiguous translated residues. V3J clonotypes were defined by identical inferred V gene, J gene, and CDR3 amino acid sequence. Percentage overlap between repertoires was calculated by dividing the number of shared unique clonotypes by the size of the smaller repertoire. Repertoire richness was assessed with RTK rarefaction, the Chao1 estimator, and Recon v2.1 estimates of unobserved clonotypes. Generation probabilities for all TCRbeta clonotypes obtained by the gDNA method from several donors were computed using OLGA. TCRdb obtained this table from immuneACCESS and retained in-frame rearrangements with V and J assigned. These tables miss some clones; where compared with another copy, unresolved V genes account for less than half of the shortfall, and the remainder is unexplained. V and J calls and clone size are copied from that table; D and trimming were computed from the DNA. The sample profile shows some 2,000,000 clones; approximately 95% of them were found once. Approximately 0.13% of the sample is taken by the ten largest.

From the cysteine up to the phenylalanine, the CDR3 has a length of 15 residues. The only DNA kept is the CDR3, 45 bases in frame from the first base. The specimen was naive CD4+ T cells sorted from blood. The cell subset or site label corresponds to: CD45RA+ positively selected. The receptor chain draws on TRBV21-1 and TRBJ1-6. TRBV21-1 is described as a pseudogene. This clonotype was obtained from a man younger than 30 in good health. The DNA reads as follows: TGTGCCAGCAGGTTCGGGGACCTTAATAATTCACCCCTCCACTTT. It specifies CASRFGDLNNSPLHF.